The TCR beta chain under discussion was sequenced for a study of ipilimumab plus nivolumab after autologous stem cell transplantation. At the level of the study: A median of about eight nivolumab and 4 to 6 ipilimumab doses were given.

Clones were read by immunoSEQ multiplex PCR, and TCRdb kept only the in-frame ones, dropping some. This table holds tens of thousands of clones, over 90% found once. Ipilimumab, 1 mg/kg, started 14 to 28 days after autologous transplant. This clonotype was sampled from a male donor with multiple myeloma. Material: PBMCs, obtained in a trial of ipilimumab plus nivolumab as post-transplant consolidation.

This CDR3 reads CASSSVDEQFF. CDR3 in DNA: TGTGCCAGCAGCTCGGTGGATGAGCAGTTCTTC. This chain joins TRBV5-4 and TRBJ2-1, with D uncertain. The CDR3 is 11 amino acids. Trimming shortened V by 3 bases and J by 8 bases, and 6 bases separated the two germline ends. The germline gives CDR1 SGHNT, CDR2 YYREEE (reference sequence). The full variable domain, completed using reference TRBV5-4 and TRBJ2-1, is ETGVTQSPTHLIKTRGQQVTLRCSSQSGHNTVSWYQQALGQGPQFIFQYYREEENGRGNFPPRFSGLQFPNYSSELNVNALELDDSALYLCASSSVDEQFFGPGTRLTVL.